These 22 T cell receptor beta chains were sequenced from one sample in a study of cytomegalovirus exposure and HLA in healthy donors. Clones were sequenced by immunoSEQ multiplex PCR, and TCRdb holds only the in-frame ones, with some missing. The sample lists 150,000 to 200,000 clones; 70% to 90% were seen once. Sequenced input: PBMCs. These receptors were obtained from a young woman in good health and CMV-seronegative.

The chain joins TRBV28 to TRBJ1-4; TRBD1 agrees at 8 bases. This CDR3 contains 15 residues. Germline CDR1 reads MDHEN; CDR2 reads SYDVKM. V dropped 9 bases and J dropped 8; count of bases not matched to a gene: 14. Here the CDR3 DNA reads TGTGCCAGTCTTACCTTCCAGGGGGCAGGGGAAAAACTGTTTTTT. Protein: CASLTFQGAGEKLFF.

In the case of this clone: This sample includes further DNA sequences coding for the same CDR3. This chain joins TRBV20-1 and TRBJ2-3, with D possibly matching TRBD2 (5 bases). CDR1 and CDR2 from the germline V gene are DFQATT and SNEGSKA (reference sequence). Trimming stripped 5 bases from V and 5 bases from J, with 8 bases between. The CDR3 has 11 amino acids. The CDR3 bases are TGCAGTGCTTCGAGGGAAGATACGCAGTATTTT. Translating gives CSASREDTQYF.

The V gene is TRBV15, the J gene TRBJ2-7; TRBD1 matches at 11 bases. The CDR3 covers 15 residues. Germline values: CDR1 LNHNV, CDR2 YYDKDF (reference sequence). With 3 bases clipped from V and 4 bases from J, the junction kept 5 bases outside the gene matches. CDR3 in DNA: TGTGCCACCAGCAGCCGGGACAGGGGGTTTTACGAGCAGTACTTC. Encoded protein: CATSSRDRGFYEQYF.

The rearrangement joins TRBV19 to TRBJ2-7; 7 bases map to TRBD2. Germline values: CDR1 LNHDA, CDR2 SQIVND (reference sequence). The CDR3 contains 15 residues. With V trimmed by 7 bases and J by 2 bases, 11 bases remained unmatched. The CDR3 DNA reads as TGTGCCAGTACCCCGACACTAGCGACTCCCTACGAGCAGTACTTC. It is translated as CASTPTLATPYEQYF.

The chain links TRBV19 to TRBJ2-7, with 10 bases matching TRBD1. The CDR3 extends over 13 amino acids. The junction had 2 bases not matched to a gene; V was cut back by 3 bases and J by 6 bases. CDR1 LNHDA and CDR2 SQIVND come from the germline V gene (reference sequence). The chain's CDR3 is CASSMGQGTEQYF. The DNA for the CDR3 is TGTGCCAGTAGTATGGGACAGGGGACCGAGCAGTACTTC.

This clone appeared many times. The V and J genes are TRBV4-3 and TRBJ1-2; 8 bases align to TRBD1. Germline assignment: CDR1 LGHNA and CDR2 YSLEER. This CDR3 has 16 residues. V lost 2 bases to trimming and J lost 8 bases; unmatched junction nucleotides: 13. The CDR3 sequence is CASSQHRFDRGEGYTF. CDR3 nucleotide sequence: TGCGCCAGCAGCCAACATCGTTTTGACAGGGGAGAAGGCTACACCTTC.

The chain links TRBV18 to TRBJ2-7; D remains unclear. Germline CDR1 is KGHSH and CDR2 is LQKENI. The CDR3 runs to 11 residues. Trimming cost V 6 bases and J 3 bases, with 6 bases left between them. CDR3 loop: CASSRNYEQYF. CDR3 DNA sequence: TGTGCCAGCTCGCGAAACTACGAGCAGTACTTC.

The chain has TRBV7-8 and TRBJ1-5; D remains unclear. CDR1 is SGHVS and CDR2 is FQNEAQ in the germline V gene. The CDR3 consists of 14 residues. The V gene lost 4 bases and the J gene lost 3 bases, with 10 bases spanning the gap. The CDR3 DNA follows: TGTGCCAGCAGCTCGGGCACAACCAATCAGCCCCAGCATTTT. It codes for CASSSGTTNQPQHF.

The chain combines TRBV27 with TRBJ1-2; D not resolved. This CDR3 spans 13 amino acids. The germline gives CDR1 MNHEY, CDR2 SMNVEV (reference sequence). V lost 7 bases and J 8 bases, leaving 17 bases between the germline ends. CDR3 in DNA: TGTGCCAGCACCAGAGCAGGTCAACGCGGCTACACCTTC. As protein: CASTRAGQRGYTF.

The chain recombines TRBV23-1 with TRBJ2-7, with D possibly being TRBD2 (5 bases). TRBV23-1 is an ORF, and what it does is uncertain. This CDR3 has 16 residues. V dropped 0 bases and J dropped 4 bases, with 16 bases sitting between them. The CDR3 loop is CASSQSLRAIGYEQYF. CDR3 coding DNA: TGCGCCAGCAGTCAATCGCTGAGGGCTATAGGTTACGAGCAGTACTTC.

This chain links TRBV29-1 with TRBJ2-1; no clear D gene. The CDR3 sequence is 10 residues long. V was shortened by 5 bases and J by 6 bases, with 5 bases between the two germline ends. In germline, CDR1 is SQVTM, CDR2 ANQGSEA. CDR3 sequence reads: CSVPGNEQFF. The DNA for the CDR3 is TGCAGCGTTCCGGGCAATGAGCAGTTCTTC.

V usage is TRBV28 and J usage is TRBJ2-6; no clear D. Germline CDR1 is MDHEN and CDR2 is SYDVKM. V lost 6 bases to trimming and J lost 2 bases, with 8 bases between them. The CDR3 sequence is 14 residues long. DNA of the CDR3: TGTGCCAGCAGCGGAGAGACTGGGGCCAACGTCCTGACTTTC. This codes for CASSGETGANVLTF.

This chain uses TRBV29-1 with TRBJ2-7; D remains ambiguous. With 6 bases removed from V and 0 bases from J, the gap between germline ends came to 12 bases. CDR1 SQVTM and CDR2 ANQGSEA come from the germline V gene. CDR3 length equals 13 residues. The CDR3 spells CSVPGRNSYEQYF. In nucleotides, the CDR3 is TGCAGCGTACCCGGACGGAACTCCTACGAGCAGTACTTC.

The chain's CDR3 is CASSWAYWTEAFF. CDR3 nucleotides: TGTGCCAGCAGTTGGGCCTATTGGACTGAAGCTTTCTTT. The V call is TRBV6-5, the J call TRBJ1-1; unclear D gene. CDR1 MNHEY and CDR2 SVGAGI come from the germline V gene. V was cut by 4 bases and J by 5 bases, with 11 bases left in between. The CDR3 totals 13 residues.

The V gene is TRBV5-6, the J gene TRBJ2-5, with TRBD2 as a possible D gene (7 bases). This CDR3 spans 12 amino acids. Per the germline V gene, CDR1 is SGHDT and CDR2 is YYEEEE. V lost 6 bases to trimming and J lost 7 bases, with 13 bases between them. As DNA, the CDR3 is TGTGCCAGCAAGGAGGGAGGGGGGACCCAGTACTTC. Its translation: CASKEGGGTQYF.

The chain combines TRBV5-4 with TRBJ1-6; D unclear. V was shortened by 0 bases and J by 7 bases, with 8 bases between the two germline ends. This CDR3 is built from 14 residues. Looked up from germline, CDR1 is SGHNT and CDR2 is YYREEE (reference sequence). The CDR3 DNA is TGTGCCAGCAGCTTGGGACTCCACAATTCACCCCTCCACTTT. Protein: CASSLGLHNSPLHF. Variable domain in full (rest from reference TRBV5-4 and TRBJ1-6): ETGVTQSPTHLIKTRGQQVTLRCSSQSGHNTVSWYQQALGQGPQFIFQYYREEENGRGNFPPRFSGLQFPNYSSELNVNALELDDSALYLCASSLGLHNSPLHFGNGTRLTVT.

The chain couples TRBV6-5 to TRBJ1-4; 8 nucleotides match TRBD1. The CDR3 extends over 14 amino acids. V was clipped by 0 bases and J by 8 bases; unmatched bases: 2. Per the germline V gene, CDR1 is MNHEY and CDR2 is SVGAGI. The CDR3 region has the DNA TGTGCCAGCAGTTACTCCAGGGGGCTGGAAAAACTGTTTTTT. Translating it yields CASSYSRGLEKLFF.

This clone appeared a single time. The chain combines TRBV9 with TRBJ2-7; 9 positions agree with TRBD1. Germline CDR1 reads SGDLS; CDR2 reads YYNGEE. This CDR3 is 15 amino acids long. The V segment lost 2 bases and the J segment 4 bases; nucleotides outside the gene matches: 7. CDR3 sequence (DNA): TGTGCCAGCAGCGTCCAAGGGACAGGGTTTTACGAGCAGTACTTC. This sequence encodes CASSVQGTGFYEQYF.

V and J are TRBV7-2 and TRBJ2-1; TRBD2 matches 10 bases. The CDR3 totals 15 residues. From germline, CDR1 is SGHTA and CDR2 FQGNSA. V lost 6 bases, J lost 13 bases, and 15 bases stayed unmatched. DNA of the CDR3: TGTGCCAGCAGGTTGGGCAGCGGGGGGGCCTTTGAACAGTTCTTC. Residues: CASRLGSGGAFEQFF.

The V and J genes are TRBV7-3 and TRBJ2-1; 8 positions match TRBD2. CDR3 size: 15 residues. V trimming: 2 bases; J trimming: 9 bases; junction bases outside the gene matches: 9. CDR1 is SGHTA and CDR2 is FQGTGA in the germline V gene. CDR3 protein: CASSLGPSGLVEQFF. Here the CDR3 DNA reads TGTGCCAGCAGCTTAGGACCTAGCGGGTTGGTTGAGCAGTTCTTC.

The gene calls are TRBV15 and TRBJ1-6; no reliable D call. Trimming shortened V by 0 bases and J by 6 bases, and 15 bases separated the two germline ends. Germline V lookup: CDR1 LNHNV, CDR2 YYDKDF (reference sequence). CDR3 length equals 17 residues. The CDR3 sequence is CATSRESPTDSNSPLHF. DNA of the CDR3: TGTGCCACCAGCAGAGAGAGCCCGACGGATAGTAATTCACCCCTCCACTTT.

The J gene is TRBJ2-7, the V gene TRBV2; possibly TRBD1 for D (6 bases). The CDR3 consists of 12 residues. Germline V gene sequence: CDR1 SNHLY, CDR2 FYNNEI. The ends were cut back, 4 bases at V and 3 bases at J, with 7 bases in the middle. The CDR3 loop is CASSVTGYEQYF. CDR3 sequence (DNA): TGTGCCAGCAGTGTGACAGGCTACGAGCAGTACTTC. Based on the CDR3 plus reference TRBV2 and TRBJ2-7, the full variable domain is EPEVTQTPSHQVTQMGQEVILRCVPISNHLYFYWYRQILGQKVEFLVSFYNNEISEKSEIFDDQFSVERPDGSNFTLKIRSTKLEDSAMYFCASSVTGYEQYFGPGTRLTVT.